The clone carrying this T cell receptor beta chain appeared a few times. Its antigen is currently unknown. This sample was included in a study of T cell repertoires in cytomegalovirus infection. At the level of the study: Shared public TCR beta signatures pointed to both CMV infection and a matching HLA type.

This CDR3 has 14 amino acids. V shed 6 bases and J shed 2 bases, with 11 bases lying between them. Looked up from germline, CDR1 is WSHSY and CDR2 is SAAADI. MiXCR, run by TCRdb on the reads, gives a single entry per CDR3 protein. This sample yields about 740,000 distinct CDR3 sequences, of which 35% to 40% are seen a single time; under 3.5% belongs to the top ten. Study-wide points: Accumulated public TCR beta family frequency recognized individuals carrying CMV together with the relevant HLA. The study found HLA-C-restricted CMV-specific TCR beta clonotypes dominating the ex vivo response.

This chain connects TRBV10-2 to TRBJ2-1; tentative D call: TRBD2 (7 bases). The source is a human donor in good health (CMV status not recorded). Some clones in this sample may be carry-over from other donors' samples. The material sequenced was PBMCs. CDR3 sequence reads: CASREGGPYNEQFF. In DNA form, the CDR3 reads TGCGCCAGCAGAGAGGGGGGGCCCTACAATGAGCAGTTCTTC.